A selection of T cell receptor beta chains follows, all from one sample in a study of TIL therapy for anti-PD-1-resistant metastatic lung cancer. Assay: immunoSEQ multiplex PCR; the TCRdb copy retains only in-frame clones and omits some. The sample records 45,000 to 50,000 clones, about two thirds being singletons. The sequenced sample was tumor tissue, obtained at baseline. The receptor set was obtained from a person aged 25 to 85 with non-small cell lung cancer. The CDR3 runs from the conserved cysteine through the conserved F or W. D genes are given only for firm matches. Clone size is stated in some rows and not others, as once, few, many or a class when expanded.

j_call d_call clone_size v_call cdr3_aa cdr3_nt
TRBJ1-1 NA few TRBV29-1 CSVALGMNTEAFF TGCAGCGTTGCGTTGGGGATGAACACTGAAGCTTTCTTT
TRBJ2-7 NA NA TRBV5-4 CASSPPARAAYEQYF TGTGCCAGCAGCCCTCCCGCTAGAGCGGCCTACGAGCAGTACTTC
TRBJ2-5 TRBD1 NA TRBV15 CATSRASGTGETQYF TGTGCCACCAGCAGGGCTTCCGGGACAGGAGAGACCCAGTACTTC
TRBJ1-4 NA NA TRBV7-2 CASSAQGGEKLFF TGTGCCAGCAGCGCACAGGGAGGGGAAAAACTGTTTTTT
TRBJ2-7 TRBD2 NA TRBV29-1 CRRGGSYEQYF TGCAGGCGGGGGGGCTCCTACGAGCAGTACTTC
TRBJ2-1 TRBD2 NA TRBV11-3 CASSSGLADYNEQFF TGTGCCAGCAGCTCCGGACTAGCGGACTACAATGAGCAGTTCTTC
TRBJ2-5 NA NA TRBV7-9 CASSPTASAGRETQYF TGTGCCAGCAGCCCAACCGCCTCCGCAGGGAGAGAGACCCAGTACTTC
TRBJ1-5 NA NA TRBV6-1 CASSEGPGDQPQHF TGTGCCAGCAGTGAAGGCCCGGGAGATCAGCCCCAGCATTTT
TRBJ2-7 NA NA TRBV30 CAWSVPNANTYEQYF TGTGCCTGGAGTGTACCAAATGCGAACACCTACGAGCAGTACTTC
TRBJ2-3 TRBD2 NA TRBV7-3 CASSLIGGAADTQYF TGTGCCAGCAGCTTAATCGGGGGGGCTGCAGATACGCAGTATTTT
TRBJ2-7 TRBD2 NA TRBV6-5 CASSRAGGAGEQYF TGTGCCAGCAGTCGCGCGGGGGGCGCGGGGGAGCAGTACTTC
TRBJ1-4 NA NA TRBV6-5 CASRGIGTNEKLFF TGTGCCAGCAGAGGGATTGGGACTAATGAAAAACTGTTTTTT
TRBJ1-6 NA NA TRBV6-5 CASSYSRDGSPLHF TGTGCCAGCAGTTACTCGCGGGATGGTTCACCCCTCCACTTT
TRBJ2-7 NA once TRBV30 CAWSPRGSSYEQYF TGTGCCTGGAGCCCACGAGGGAGCTCCTACGAGCAGTACTTC
TRBJ1-1 TRBD1 NA TRBV5-1 CASSYPPGQGLRSTEAFF TGCGCCAGCAGCTACCCGCCGGGACAGGGCCTAAGAAGCACTGAAGCTTTCTTT
TRBJ1-1 NA NA TRBV30 CAWTDKNTEAFF TGTGCCTGGACTGACAAGAACACTGAAGCTTTCTTT
TRBJ2-3 NA few TRBV5-4 CASSLLGGRGTDTQYF TGTGCCAGCAGCTTGCTTGGGGGCCGGGGCACAGATACGCAGTATTTT
TRBJ1-2 NA few TRBV30 CAWSVRASANYGYTF TGTGCCTGGAGTGTACGGGCCAGCGCTAACTATGGCTACACCTTC
TRBJ1-4 NA NA TRBV27 CASSLQSSGKLFF TGTGCCAGCAGTTTACAGTCGAGTGGAAAACTGTTTTTT
TRBJ2-7 NA NA TRBV6-1 CASSTGSYEQYF TGTGCCAGCAGCACAGGGTCCTACGAGCAGTACTTC
TRBJ2-5 NA NA TRBV10-3 CAISEQNQETQYF TGTGCCATCAGTGAACAGAATCAAGAGACCCAGTACTTC
TRBJ1-1 NA NA TRBV5-1 CASSLDMNTEAFF TGCGCCAGCAGCTTGGACATGAACACTGAAGCTTTCTTT
TRBJ1-3 NA few TRBV19 CASRKDTGPGNTIYF TGTGCCAGCCGGAAGGATACAGGGCCAGGAAACACCATATATTTT
TRBJ1-5 NA NA TRBV5-4 CASSTGGAGNQPQHF TGTGCCAGCAGTACTGGGGGAGCGGGCAATCAGCCCCAGCATTTT